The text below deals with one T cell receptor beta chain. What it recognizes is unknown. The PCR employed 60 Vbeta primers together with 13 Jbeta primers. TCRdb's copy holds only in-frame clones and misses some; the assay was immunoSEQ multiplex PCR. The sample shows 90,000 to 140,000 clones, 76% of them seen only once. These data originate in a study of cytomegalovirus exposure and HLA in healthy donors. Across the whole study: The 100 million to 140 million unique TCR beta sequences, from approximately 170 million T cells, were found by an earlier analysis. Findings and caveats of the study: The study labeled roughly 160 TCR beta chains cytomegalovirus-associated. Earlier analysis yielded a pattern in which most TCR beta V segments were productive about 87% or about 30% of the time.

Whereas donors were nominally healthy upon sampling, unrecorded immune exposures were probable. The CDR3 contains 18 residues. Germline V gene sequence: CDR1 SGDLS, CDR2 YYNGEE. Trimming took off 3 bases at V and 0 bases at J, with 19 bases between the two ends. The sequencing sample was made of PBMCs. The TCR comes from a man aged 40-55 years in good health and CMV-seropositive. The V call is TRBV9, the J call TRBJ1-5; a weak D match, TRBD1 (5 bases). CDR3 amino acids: CASSEYAGPVYSNQPQHF. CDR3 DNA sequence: TGTGCCAGCAGCGAATACGCGGGGCCAGTTTATAGCAATCAGCCCCAGCATTTT.